The 16 T cell receptor beta chains listed next were all sequenced from one sample in a study of cytomegalovirus exposure and HLA in healthy donors. Researchers ran the PCR with 60 Vbeta and 13 Jbeta primers. Assay: immunoSEQ multiplex PCR; the TCRdb copy retains only in-frame clones and omits some. The table shows around 160,000 clones, with over 80% occurring only once. What was sequenced was PBMCs. Receptors originate from a man aged 45-65 years in good health and CMV-seropositive.

This chain uses TRBV4-3 with TRBJ1-6; D is perhaps TRBD1 (5 bases). CDR1 is LGHNA, CDR2 YSLEER, per germline. The CDR3 is 14 residues long. Deletions cut 3 bases from V and 8 bases from J, with 11 bases between. CDR3 in amino acids: CASSHTGSDSPLHF. Here the CDR3 DNA reads TGCGCCAGCAGCCACACAGGTTCCGATTCACCCCTCCACTTT.

Only one count was recorded for this clone. The chain is built from TRBV5-1 and TRBJ2-1; D is perhaps TRBD2 (6 bases). V was shortened by 4 bases and J by 9 bases, with 17 bases between the two germline ends. Germline V CDR1 and CDR2: SGHRS, YFSETQ. This CDR3 contains 14 residues. The CDR3 DNA follows: TGCGCCAGCAGCAACGGACTATTTGAGGGTGAGCAGTTCTTC. Residues: CASSNGLFEGEQFF.

This sequence joins TRBV19 and TRBJ1-3; D is unresolved. V was clipped by 5 bases and J by 1 base, with 12 bases between them. Germline V gene data show CDR1 as LNHDA and CDR2 as SQIVND (reference sequence). This CDR3 has 15 amino acids. CDR3 residues: CASSSGIESGNTIYF. In nucleotides, the CDR3 is TGTGCCAGTAGTTCCGGGATAGAGTCTGGAAACACCATATATTTT. Full variable domain (outside the CDR3, taken from reference TRBV19 and TRBJ1-3): DGGITQSPKYLFRKEGQNVTLSCEQNLNHDAMYWYRQDPGQGLRLIYYSQIVNDFQKGDIAEGYSVSREKKESFPLTVTSAQKNPTAFYLCASSSGIESGNTIYFGEGSWLTVV.

The chain links TRBV18 to TRBJ1-2; D ambiguous. This CDR3 has 15 amino acids. The V gene's germline CDR1 is KGHSH and CDR2 LQKENI. Trimming left V 3 bases short and J 4 bases short, with 15 bases between. CDR3 nucleotide sequence: TGTGCCAGCTCACCTGAGTCCGGGAGAAGCTATGGCTACACCTTC. It translates to CASSPESGRSYGYTF.

This clone showed up just once. The V call is TRBV4-3, the J call TRBJ2-3; a possible D gene is TRBD2 (5 bases). This CDR3 has 16 amino acids. Germline values: CDR1 LGHNA, CDR2 YSLEER. Trimming cost V 1 base and J 0 bases, with 11 bases left between them. The CDR3 loop is CASSQGTRGSTDTQYF. In DNA form, the CDR3 reads TGCGCCAGCAGCCAAGGGACGAGAGGGAGCACAGATACGCAGTATTTT.

The chain joins TRBV9 to TRBJ2-6; TRBD1 agrees at 8 bases. The germline CDR1 and CDR2 sequences are SGDLS and YYNGEE. The CDR3 length is 17 residues. J was trimmed by 4 bases and V by 1 base; bases with no gene match: 7. The CDR3 DNA reads as TGTGCCAGCAGCGTATCAGGGGGCTCCGGAGGGGCCAACGTCCTGACTTTC. Its protein is CASSVSGGSGGANVLTF.

The CDR3 spells CASSLLVGQTTGELFF. In DNA, the CDR3 is TGTGCCAGCAGTTTATTAGTCGGACAGACCACCGGGGAGCTGTTTTTT. This sequence joins TRBV27 and TRBJ2-2; possibly TRBD1 for D (6 bases). The CDR3 covers 16 residues. Germline CDR1 is MNHEY and CDR2 is SMNVEV (reference sequence). Trimming took 1 base from V and 4 from J, leaving 13 bases between them.

This clone is a singleton in its sample. The chain is built from TRBV7-9 and TRBJ2-1; 7 positions agree with TRBD2. The V and J ends lost 3 bases and 5 bases, in that order; junction bases with no gene match: 4. This CDR3 is 14 amino acids long. Germline assignment: CDR1 SEHNR and CDR2 FQNEAQ (reference sequence). CDR3: CASSFSRENNEQFF. The CDR3 nucleotides are TGTGCCAGCAGCTTTTCGCGGGAGAACAATGAGCAGTTCTTC.

The V call is TRBV5-1, the J call TRBJ1-2; 7 nucleotides match TRBD1. Unmatched junction bases numbered 1, after V lost 1 base and J lost 1 base. CDR1 and CDR2 (germline): SGHRS, YFSETQ. The length of the CDR3 is 14 residues. CDR3 protein: CASSLTGDNYGYTF. The CDR3 coding sequence is TGCGCCAGCAGCTTGACAGGGGATAACTATGGCTACACCTTC.

The V call is TRBV25-1, the J call TRBJ2-6; D is unresolved. The CDR3 covers 12 residues. Germline assignment: CDR1 MGHDK and CDR2 SYGVNS. The ends were cut back, 3 bases at V and 6 bases at J, with 3 bases in the middle. Here the CDR3 DNA reads TGTGCCAGCAGTGACCAGGCCAACGTCCTGACTTTC. This encodes CASSDQANVLTF.

The DNA for the CDR3 is TGCGCCAGCAGCCAGATCGGACAGGGCTCTGGGGCCAACGTCCTGACTTTC. It encodes CASSQIGQGSGANVLTF. The chain has TRBV4-1 and TRBJ2-6, with TRBD1 matching over 8 bases. From germline, CDR1 is MGHRA and CDR2 YSYEKL. Germline trimming cut 3 bases from V and 0 bases from J; bases unmatched to any gene: 4. The CDR3 is 17 residues long.

The chain recombines TRBV9 with TRBJ2-5, with TRBD1 identical over 9 bases. CDR3 length: 15 residues. Germline V gene data show CDR1 as SGDLS and CDR2 as YYNGEE. The V and J ends lost 5 bases and 1 base, in that order; junction bases with no gene match: 6. The CDR3 here is CASSWTGVLQETQYF. CDR3 nucleotide sequence: TGTGCCAGCAGTTGGACAGGGGTCCTCCAAGAGACCCAGTACTTC.

The genes are TRBV27 and TRBJ1-1; no clear D. The CDR3 is 12 amino acids. In germline, CDR1 is MNHEY, CDR2 SMNVEV (reference sequence). The CDR3 DNA sequence: TGTAGGCGGGGAATCATGAACACTGAAGCTTTCTTT. This sequence encodes CRRGIMNTEAFF.

The chain has TRBV9 and TRBJ2-2; D uncertain. The CDR3 runs to 14 residues. Looked up from germline, CDR1 is SGDLS and CDR2 is YYNGEE. V gave up 0 bases and J gave up 0 bases, with 3 bases separating them. CDR3 in amino acids: CASSVVTNTGELFF. The CDR3 nucleotides read TGTGCCAGCAGCGTAGTTACGAACACCGGGGAGCTGTTTTTT.

V usage is TRBV6-6 and J usage is TRBJ2-3; perhaps TRBD1 as D (6 bases). Germline CDR1 MNHNY, CDR2 SVGAGI (reference sequence). The V gene lost 7 bases and the J gene lost 2 bases, with 13 bases spanning the gap. CDR3 length: 14 amino acids. The CDR3 nucleotides read TGTGCCAGCAATTCACAGGGATTCACAGATACGCAGTATTTT. Translated, it gives CASNSQGFTDTQYF.

The rearrangement uses TRBV25-1 and TRBJ2-1, with TRBD2 matching over 10 bases. This CDR3 has 15 amino acids. After removal of 4 bases from V and 3 bases from J, the junction contained 3 bases not matched to a gene. Germline V lookup: CDR1 MGHDK, CDR2 SYGVNS. In nucleotides, the CDR3 is TGTGCCAGCAGTGCTGGGACTAGCGACTACAATGAGCAGTTCTTC. Its translation: CASSAGTSDYNEQFF.